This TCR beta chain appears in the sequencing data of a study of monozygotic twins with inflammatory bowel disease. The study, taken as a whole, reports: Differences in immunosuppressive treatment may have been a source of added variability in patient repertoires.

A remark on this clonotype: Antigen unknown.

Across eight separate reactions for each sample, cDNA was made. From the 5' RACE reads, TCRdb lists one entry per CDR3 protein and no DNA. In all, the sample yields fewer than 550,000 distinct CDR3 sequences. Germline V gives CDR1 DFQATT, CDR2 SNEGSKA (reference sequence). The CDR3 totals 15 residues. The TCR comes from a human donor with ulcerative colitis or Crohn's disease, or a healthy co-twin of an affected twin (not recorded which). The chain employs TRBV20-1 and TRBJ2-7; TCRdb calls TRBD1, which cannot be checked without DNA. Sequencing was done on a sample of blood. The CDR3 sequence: CSARDQGGSWYEQYF.